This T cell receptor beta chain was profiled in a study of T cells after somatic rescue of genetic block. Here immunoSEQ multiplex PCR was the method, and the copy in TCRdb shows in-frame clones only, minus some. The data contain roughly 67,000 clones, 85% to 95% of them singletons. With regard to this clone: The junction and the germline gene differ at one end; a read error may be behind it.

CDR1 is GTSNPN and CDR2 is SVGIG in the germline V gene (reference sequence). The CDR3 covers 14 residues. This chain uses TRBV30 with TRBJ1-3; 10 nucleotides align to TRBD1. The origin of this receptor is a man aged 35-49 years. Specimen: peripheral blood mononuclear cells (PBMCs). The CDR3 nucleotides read TGTGCCGGGAGGGACAGGGGAAACGCAAACACCATATATTTT. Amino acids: CAGRDRGNANTIYF. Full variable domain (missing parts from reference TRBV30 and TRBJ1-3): SQTIHQWPATLVQPVGSPLSLECTVEGTSNPNLYWYRQAAGRGLQLLFYSVGIGQISSEVPQNLSASRPQDRQFILSSKKLLLSDSGFYLCAGRDRGNANTIYFGEGSWLTVV.